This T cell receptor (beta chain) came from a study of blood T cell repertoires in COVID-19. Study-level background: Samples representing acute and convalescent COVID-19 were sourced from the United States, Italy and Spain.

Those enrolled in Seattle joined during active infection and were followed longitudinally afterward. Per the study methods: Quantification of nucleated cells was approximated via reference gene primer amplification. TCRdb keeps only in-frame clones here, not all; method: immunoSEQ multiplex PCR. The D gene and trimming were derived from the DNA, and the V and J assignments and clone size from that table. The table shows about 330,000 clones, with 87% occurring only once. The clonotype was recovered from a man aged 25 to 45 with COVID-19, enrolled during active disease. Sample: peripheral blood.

As DNA, the CDR3 is TGTGCCAGCTCACCAAGGACAGGGGGCTACGACAATGAGCAGTTCTTC. It specifies CASSPRTGGYDNEQFF. The chain couples TRBV18 to TRBJ2-1, with TRBD1 matching 11 bases. The CDR3 length is 16 residues. V gave up 2 bases and J gave up 5 bases; unmatched junction bases: 5. Germline assignment: CDR1 KGHSH and CDR2 LQKENI.